This record concerns one T cell receptor beta chain sequence. Its specificity is unknown. The time point here: longitudinal time-point 2. Each TCR transcript was tagged with a 10-nucleotide random UMI during 5'RACE. Whenever a sequencing run was performed, it yielded over 170 million TCR-beta sequences from 15-18 subjects. TCRdb re-analysed the 5' RACE reads in MiXCR, keeping a single row per CDR3 protein. The data show about 90,000 distinct CDR3 sequences, with around 14% seen just once and about 5% held by the top ten. The data are from a study of neurological immune-mediated disorders. Study results and caveats: HTLV-1-associated myelopathy led in TCR clonal expansion, while multiple sclerosis ranked lowest, below healthy controls. No expanded-clone CDR3 amino acid sequence recurred across subjects, suggesting private TCR-beta repertoires.

The CDR3 covers 14 residues. The junction had 12 bases not matched to a gene; V was cut back by 9 bases and J by 5 bases. V usage is TRBV12-3 or TRBV12-4 and J usage is TRBJ1-2, with 7 bases fitting TRBD1. Sequencing was performed on PBMCs. This clonotype originated in a female donor with HTLV-1-associated myelopathy (HAM/TSP). CDR3 sequence reads: CASSRQGNIYGYTF. The CDR3 DNA is TGTGCCAGTAGTCGACAGGGTAATATTTATGGCTACACCTTC.